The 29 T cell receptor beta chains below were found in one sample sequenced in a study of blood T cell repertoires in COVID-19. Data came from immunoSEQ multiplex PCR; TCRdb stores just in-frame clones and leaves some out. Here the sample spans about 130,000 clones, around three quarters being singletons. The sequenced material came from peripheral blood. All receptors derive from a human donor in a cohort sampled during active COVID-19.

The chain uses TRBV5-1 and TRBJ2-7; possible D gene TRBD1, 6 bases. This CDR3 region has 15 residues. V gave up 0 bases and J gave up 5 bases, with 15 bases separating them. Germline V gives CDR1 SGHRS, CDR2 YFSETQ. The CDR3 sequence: CASSLVHRQVDEQYF. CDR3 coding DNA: TGCGCCAGCAGCTTGGTCCATAGACAGGTGGACGAGCAGTACTTC.

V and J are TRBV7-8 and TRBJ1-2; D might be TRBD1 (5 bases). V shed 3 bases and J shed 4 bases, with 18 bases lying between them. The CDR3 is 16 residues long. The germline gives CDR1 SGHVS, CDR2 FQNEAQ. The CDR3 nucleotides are TGTGCCAGCAGCTTCGGGCGGACACCCTTGGGCTATGGCTACACCTTC. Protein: CASSFGRTPLGYGYTF.

Written as DNA, the CDR3 is TGCGCCAGCAGCCTTGTGGGGCTACCGAATGAAAAACTGTTTTTT. Its protein product is CASSLVGLPNEKLFF. The V gene is TRBV4-1, the J gene TRBJ1-4, with D maybe TRBD1 (5 bases). This CDR3 spans 15 amino acids. Germline lookup yields CDR1 MGHRA and CDR2 YSYEKL. Trimming shortened V by 4 bases and J by 5 bases, and 14 bases separated the two germline ends.

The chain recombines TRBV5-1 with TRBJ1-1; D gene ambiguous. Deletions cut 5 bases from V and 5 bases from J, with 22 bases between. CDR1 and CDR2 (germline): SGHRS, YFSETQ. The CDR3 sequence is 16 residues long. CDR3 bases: TGCGCCAGCAGTCCTGCTTTCCAAAACTCGGGGACTGAAGCTTTCTTT. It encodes CASSPAFQNSGTEAFF.

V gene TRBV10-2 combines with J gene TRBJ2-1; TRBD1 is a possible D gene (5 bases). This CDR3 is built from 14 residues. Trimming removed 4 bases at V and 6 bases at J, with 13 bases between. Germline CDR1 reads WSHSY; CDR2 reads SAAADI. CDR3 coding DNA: TGCGCCAGCAGTGGATCCGGCAGGGCCAATGAGCAGTTCTTC. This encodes CASSGSGRANEQFF.

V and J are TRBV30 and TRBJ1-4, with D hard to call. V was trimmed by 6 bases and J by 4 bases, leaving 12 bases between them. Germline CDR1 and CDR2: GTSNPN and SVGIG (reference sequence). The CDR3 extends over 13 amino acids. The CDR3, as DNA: TGTGCCTGCGAGGGTAACGGTAATGAAAAACTGTTTTTT. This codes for CACEGNGNEKLFF.

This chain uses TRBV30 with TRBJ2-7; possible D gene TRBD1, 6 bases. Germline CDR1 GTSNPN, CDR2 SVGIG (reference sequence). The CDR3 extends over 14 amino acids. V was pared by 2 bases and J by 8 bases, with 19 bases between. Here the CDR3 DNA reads TGTGCCTGGAGTCCCCCAGGGGACCCCTTGAAGCAGTACTTC. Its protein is CAWSPPGDPLKQYF.

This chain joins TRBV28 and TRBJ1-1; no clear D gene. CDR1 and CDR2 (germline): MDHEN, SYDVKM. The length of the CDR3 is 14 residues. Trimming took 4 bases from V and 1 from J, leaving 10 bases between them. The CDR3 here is CASSSRGANTEAFF. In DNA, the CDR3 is TGTGCCAGCAGTTCCCGAGGAGCGAACACTGAAGCTTTCTTT. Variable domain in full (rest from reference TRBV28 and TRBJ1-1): DVKVTQSSRYLVKRTGEKVFLECVQDMDHENMFWYRQDPGLGLRLIYFSYDVKMKEKGDIPEGYSVSREKKERFSLILESASTNQTSMYLCASSSRGANTEAFFGQGTRLTVV.

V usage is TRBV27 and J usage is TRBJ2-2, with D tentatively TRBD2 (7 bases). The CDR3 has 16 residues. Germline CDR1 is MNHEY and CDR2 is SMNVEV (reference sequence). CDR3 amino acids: CASKEGGPGNTGELFF. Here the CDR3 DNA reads TGTGCATCCAAAGAGGGGGGGCCGGGGAACACCGGGGAGCTGTTTTTT.

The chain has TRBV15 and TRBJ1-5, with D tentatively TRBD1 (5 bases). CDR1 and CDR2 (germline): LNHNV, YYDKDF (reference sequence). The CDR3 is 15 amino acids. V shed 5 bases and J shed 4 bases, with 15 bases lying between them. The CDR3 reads CATSGSGGTNQPQHF. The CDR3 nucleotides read TGTGCCACCAGCGGCTCCGGGGGGACTAATCAGCCCCAGCATTTT.

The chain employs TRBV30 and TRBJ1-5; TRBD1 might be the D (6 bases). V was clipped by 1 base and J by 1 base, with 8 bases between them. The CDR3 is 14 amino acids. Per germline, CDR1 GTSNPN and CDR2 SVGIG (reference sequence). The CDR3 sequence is CAWSDRASNQPQHF. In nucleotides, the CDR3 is TGTGCCTGGAGTGACAGGGCGAGCAATCAGCCCCAGCATTTT. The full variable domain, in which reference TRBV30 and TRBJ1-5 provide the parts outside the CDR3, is SQTIHQWPATLVQPVGSPLSLECTVEGTSNPNLYWYRQAAGRGLQLLFYSVGIGQISSEVPQNLSASRPQDRQFILSSKKLLLSDSGFYLCAWSDRASNQPQHFGDGTRLSIL.

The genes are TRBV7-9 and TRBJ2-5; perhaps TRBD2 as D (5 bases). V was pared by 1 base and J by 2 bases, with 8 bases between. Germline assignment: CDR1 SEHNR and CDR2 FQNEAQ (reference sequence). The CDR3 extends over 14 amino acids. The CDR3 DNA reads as TGTGCCAGCAGCTTAGGGACTTCACAAGAGACCCAGTACTTC. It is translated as CASSLGTSQETQYF.

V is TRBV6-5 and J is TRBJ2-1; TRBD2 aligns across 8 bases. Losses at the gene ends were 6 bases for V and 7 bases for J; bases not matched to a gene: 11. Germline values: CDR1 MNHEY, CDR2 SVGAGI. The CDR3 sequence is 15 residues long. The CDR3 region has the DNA TGTGCCAGCAGCCGGTCGGCGGGGGGAAGGAATGAGCAGTTCTTC. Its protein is CASSRSAGGRNEQFF.

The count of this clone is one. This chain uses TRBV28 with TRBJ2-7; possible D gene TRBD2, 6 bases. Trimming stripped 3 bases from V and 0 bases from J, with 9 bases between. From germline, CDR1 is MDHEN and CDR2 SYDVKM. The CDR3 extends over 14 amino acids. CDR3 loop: CASSFGSYSYEQYF. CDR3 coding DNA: TGTGCCAGCAGTTTCGGGAGTTACTCCTACGAGCAGTACTTC.

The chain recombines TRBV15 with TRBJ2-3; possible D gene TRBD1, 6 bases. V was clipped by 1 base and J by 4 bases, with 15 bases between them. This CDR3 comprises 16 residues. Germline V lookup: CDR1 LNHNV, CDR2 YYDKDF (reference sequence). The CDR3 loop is CATSRVVGRGADTQYF. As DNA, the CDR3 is TGTGCCACCAGCAGAGTCGTGGGCAGGGGCGCAGATACGCAGTATTTT.

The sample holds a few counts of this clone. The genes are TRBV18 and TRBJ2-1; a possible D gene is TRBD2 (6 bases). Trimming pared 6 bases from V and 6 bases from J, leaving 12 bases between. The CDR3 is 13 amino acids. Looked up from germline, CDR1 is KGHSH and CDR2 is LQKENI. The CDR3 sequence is CASSPGGPNEQFF. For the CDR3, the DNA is TGTGCCAGCTCTCCCGGGGGTCCCAATGAGCAGTTCTTC.

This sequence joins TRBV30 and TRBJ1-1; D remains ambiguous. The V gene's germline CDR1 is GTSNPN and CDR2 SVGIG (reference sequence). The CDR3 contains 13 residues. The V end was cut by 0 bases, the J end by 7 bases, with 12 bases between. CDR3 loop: CAWSVTEGGEAFF. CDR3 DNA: TGTGCCTGGAGTGTAACCGAAGGAGGTGAAGCTTTCTTT. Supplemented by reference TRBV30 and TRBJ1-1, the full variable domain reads SQTIHQWPATLVQPVGSPLSLECTVEGTSNPNLYWYRQAAGRGLQLLFYSVGIGQISSEVPQNLSASRPQDRQFILSSKKLLLSDSGFYLCAWSVTEGGEAFFGQGTRLTVV.

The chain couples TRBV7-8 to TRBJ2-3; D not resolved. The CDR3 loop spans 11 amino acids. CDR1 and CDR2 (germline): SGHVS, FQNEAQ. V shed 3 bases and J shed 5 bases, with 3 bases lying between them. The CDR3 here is CASSFGDTQYF. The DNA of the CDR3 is TGTGCCAGCAGCTTCGGAGATACGCAGTATTTT. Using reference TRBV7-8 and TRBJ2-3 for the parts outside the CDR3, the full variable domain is GAGVSQSPRYKVAKRGQDVALRCDPISGHVSLFWYQQALGQGPEFLTYFQNEAQLDKSGLPSDRFFAERPEGSVSTLKIQRTQQEDSAVYLCASSFGDTQYFGPGTRLTVL.

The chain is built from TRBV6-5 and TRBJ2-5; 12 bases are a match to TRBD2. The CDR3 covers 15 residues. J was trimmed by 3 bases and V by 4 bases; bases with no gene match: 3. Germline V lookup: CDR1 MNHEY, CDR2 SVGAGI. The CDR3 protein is CASSWTSGAKETQYF. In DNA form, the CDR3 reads TGTGCCAGCAGTTGGACTAGCGGGGCGAAAGAGACCCAGTACTTC.

The chain's CDR3 is CASRRGQRETQYF. The CDR3 region has the DNA TGTGCCAGCAGACGGGGACAAAGAGAGACCCAGTACTTC. The V gene is TRBV2, the J gene TRBJ2-5; D might be TRBD1 (6 bases). Trimming took off 6 bases at V and 4 bases at J, with 12 bases between the two ends. Germline V gives CDR1 SNHLY, CDR2 FYNNEI. The CDR3 spans 13 residues.

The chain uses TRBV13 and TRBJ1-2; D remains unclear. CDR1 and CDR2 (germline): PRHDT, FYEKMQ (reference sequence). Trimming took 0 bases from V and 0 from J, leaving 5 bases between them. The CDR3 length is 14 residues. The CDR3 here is CASSLGNSNYGYTF. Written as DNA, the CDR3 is TGTGCCAGCAGCTTAGGAAACTCTAACTATGGCTACACCTTC.

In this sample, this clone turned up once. CDR3 protein: CASSLDIPGGADTQYF. As DNA, the CDR3 is TGTGCCAGCAGCTTAGATATCCCGGGGGGCGCAGATACGCAGTATTTT. The V gene is TRBV7-8, the J gene TRBJ2-3; TRBD2 is a possible D gene (7 bases). The CDR3 is made up of 16 amino acids. CDR1 and CDR2 (germline): SGHVS, FQNEAQ. Trimming cost V 1 base and J 4 bases, with 15 bases left between them.

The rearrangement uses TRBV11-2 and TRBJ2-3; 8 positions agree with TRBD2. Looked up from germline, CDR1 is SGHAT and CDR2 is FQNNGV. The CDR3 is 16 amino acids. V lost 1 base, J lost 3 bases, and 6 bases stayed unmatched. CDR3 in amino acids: CASSLAGGPTTDTQYF. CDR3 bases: TGTGCCAGCAGCTTAGCGGGGGGGCCAACGACAGATACGCAGTATTTT. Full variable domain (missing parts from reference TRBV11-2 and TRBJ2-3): EAGVAQSPRYKIIEKRQSVAFWCNPISGHATLYWYQQILGQGPKLLIQFQNNGVVDDSQLPKDRFSAERLKGVDSTLKIQPAKLEDSAVYLCASSLAGGPTTDTQYFGPGTRLTVL.

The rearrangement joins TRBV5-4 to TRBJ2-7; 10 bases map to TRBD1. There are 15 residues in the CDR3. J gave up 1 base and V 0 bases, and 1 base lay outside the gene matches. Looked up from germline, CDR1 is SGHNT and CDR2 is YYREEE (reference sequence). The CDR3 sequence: CASSLEDRGSYEQYF. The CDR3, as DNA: TGTGCCAGCAGCTTGGAGGACAGGGGGTCCTACGAGCAGTACTTC.

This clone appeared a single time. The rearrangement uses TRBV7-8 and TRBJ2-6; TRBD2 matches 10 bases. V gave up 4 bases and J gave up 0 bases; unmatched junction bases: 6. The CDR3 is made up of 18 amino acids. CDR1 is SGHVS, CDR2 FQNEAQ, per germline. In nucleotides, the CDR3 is TGTGCCAGCAGCTCAGAGCGGGGGGGCGGCTCTGGGGCCAACGTCCTGACTTTC. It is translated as CASSSERGGGSGANVLTF.

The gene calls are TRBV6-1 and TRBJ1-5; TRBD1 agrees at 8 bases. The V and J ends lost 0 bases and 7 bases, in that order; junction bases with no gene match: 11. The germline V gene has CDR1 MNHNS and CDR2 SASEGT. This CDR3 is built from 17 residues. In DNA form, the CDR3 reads TGTGCCAGCAGTGAAGCCAGCAGGGGGCGGCAGGGCCAGCCCCAGCATTTT. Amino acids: CASSEASRGRQGQPQHF.

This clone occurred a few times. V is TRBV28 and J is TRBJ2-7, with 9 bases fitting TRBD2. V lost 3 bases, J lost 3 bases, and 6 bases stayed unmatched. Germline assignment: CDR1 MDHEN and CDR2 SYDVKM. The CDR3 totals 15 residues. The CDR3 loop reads CASSFSGGRVYEQYF. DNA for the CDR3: TGTGCCAGCAGTTTTAGCGGGGGTAGGGTCTACGAGCAGTACTTC.

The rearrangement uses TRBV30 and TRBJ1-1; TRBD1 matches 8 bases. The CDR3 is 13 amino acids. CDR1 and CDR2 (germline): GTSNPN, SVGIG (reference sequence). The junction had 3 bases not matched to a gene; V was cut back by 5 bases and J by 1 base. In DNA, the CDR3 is TGTGCCTGGGGACAGGGCGAGAACACTGAAGCTTTCTTT. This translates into CAWGQGENTEAFF. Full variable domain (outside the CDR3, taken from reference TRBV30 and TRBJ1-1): SQTIHQWPATLVQPVGSPLSLECTVEGTSNPNLYWYRQAAGRGLQLLFYSVGIGQISSEVPQNLSASRPQDRQFILSSKKLLLSDSGFYLCAWGQGENTEAFFGQGTRLTVV.

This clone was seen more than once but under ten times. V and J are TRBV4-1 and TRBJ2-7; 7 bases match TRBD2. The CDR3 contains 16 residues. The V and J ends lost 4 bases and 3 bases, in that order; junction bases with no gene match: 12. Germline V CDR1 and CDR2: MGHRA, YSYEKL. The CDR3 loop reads CASSPSGSGAYYEQYF. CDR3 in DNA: TGCGCCAGCAGCCCCTCGGGGAGCGGGGCGTACTACGAGCAGTACTTC.